One sample yielded the 29 T cell receptor beta chains listed below, sequenced in a study of CD8 T cells in Susac syndrome. An amount of RNA that ranged from roughly 0.5 to 1 ug was reverse transcribed with random hexamers. TCRdb fed the immunoSEQ multiplex PCR reads into MiXCR, producing one record per CDR3 protein. Among 150,000 to 190,000 distinct CDR3 sequences listed, roughly 95% were seen once. The sequenced sample was CD8+ T cells from PBMCs. The receptors were sampled from a human donor with multiple sclerosis.

This chain uses TRBV9 with TRBJ1-1; D not certain. This CDR3 region has 12 residues. Germline assignment: CDR1 SGDLS and CDR2 YYNGEE. V was shortened by 4 bases and J by 8 bases, with 12 bases between the two germline ends. This CDR3 is CASSPWGEEAFF. The DNA of the CDR3 is TGTGCCAGCAGCCCCTGGGGAGAGGAAGCTTTCTTT.

This rearrangement joins TRBV12-3 or TRBV12-4 to TRBJ2-1; D gene ambiguous. V lost 4 bases and J lost 7, with 8 bases in between. The CDR3 has 12 residues. The CDR3 nucleotides are TGTGCCAGCAGTTCTTTGACTAATGAGCAGTTCTTC. Protein product: CASSSLTNEQFF.

The chain links TRBV19 to TRBJ2-7; D is ambiguous. V dropped 10 bases and J dropped 6 bases, with 16 bases sitting between them. The CDR3 sequence is 12 residues long. Germline loops: CDR1 LNHDA, CDR2 SQIVND (reference sequence). The CDR3 region is CATTTPRSEQYF. CDR3 DNA sequence: TGTGCCACCACAACCCCGAGATCCGAGCAGTACTTC.

V is TRBV7-9 and J is TRBJ2-7; D uncertain. V lost 1 base to trimming and J lost 5 bases, with 12 bases between them. The CDR3 consists of 14 residues. Germline V gives CDR1 SEHNR, CDR2 FQNEAQ (reference sequence). CDR3 bases: TGTGCCAGCAGCTTAGAAGGGATCAATAACGAGCAGTACTTC. Its protein is CASSLEGINNEQYF.

The chain couples TRBV20-1 to TRBJ1-1; TRBD1 is a possible D gene (5 bases). The ends were cut back, 6 bases at V and 4 bases at J, with 15 bases in the middle. CDR1 and CDR2 from the germline V gene are DFQATT and SNEGSKA (reference sequence). The CDR3 contains 13 residues. CDR3: CSARDGLITEAFF. CDR3 sequence (DNA): TGCAGTGCCCGGGACGGACTGATCACTGAAGCTTTCTTT.

The chain joins TRBV7-9 to TRBJ2-2; D gene uncertain. The CDR3 consists of 13 residues. V lost 2 bases and J lost 0, with 1 base in between. Looked up from germline, CDR1 is SEHNR and CDR2 is FQNEAQ (reference sequence). This CDR3 reads CASSLTNTGELFF. In DNA form, the CDR3 reads TGTGCCAGCAGCTTAACGAACACCGGGGAGCTGTTTTTT.

The gene calls are TRBV19 and TRBJ1-5; no firm D call. Between the trimmed V and J ends, which lost 6 bases and 1 base, there was a span of 16 bases. Germline lookup yields CDR1 LNHDA and CDR2 SQIVND (reference sequence). The CDR3 has 16 residues. The CDR3 DNA reads as TGTGCCAGTAGGGTCGTATATCCCATCAGCAATCAGCCCCAGCATTTT. This codes for CASRVVYPISNQPQHF.

The V and J genes are TRBV5-6 and TRBJ1-6; the D is unclear. There are 15 residues in the CDR3. Germline CDR1 and CDR2: SGHDT and YYEEEE. Trimming pared 0 bases from V and 7 bases from J, leaving 11 bases between. CDR3: CASSLGESLNSPLHF. The DNA for the CDR3 is TGTGCCAGCAGCTTGGGGGAGAGTTTGAATTCACCCCTCCACTTT.

This clonotype appeared a single time. The chain couples TRBV11-1 to TRBJ2-1; 8 bases align to TRBD1. The CDR3 has 15 residues. Per germline, CDR1 SGHAT and CDR2 FQDESV (reference sequence). With V trimmed by 3 bases and J by 5 bases, 6 bases remained unmatched. CDR3 DNA: TGTGCCAGCAGCTTCGGACAGGGCGAAAACAATGAGCAGTTCTTC. Amino acid sequence: CASSFGQGENNEQFF.

The J gene is TRBJ2-1, the V gene TRBV5-1; the D is unclear. The CDR3 extends over 14 amino acids. Germline V CDR1 and CDR2: SGHRS, YFSETQ. Trimming took 4 bases from V and 8 from J, leaving 16 bases between them. In DNA, the CDR3 is TGCGCCAGCAGCCTCGAGGTCGTCTTGGATGAGCAGTTCTTC. Its protein product is CASSLEVVLDEQFF.

The chain joins TRBV7-9 to TRBJ1-1, with 8 bases matching TRBD1. The germline V gene encodes CDR1 SEHNR and CDR2 FQNEAQ (reference sequence). J lost 6 bases, V lost 6 bases, and 6 bases had no gene match. The CDR3 length is 13 residues. CDR3 DNA sequence: TGTGCCAGCAGTTCGACAGGGGACCCTGAAGCTTTCTTT. Protein sequence: CASSSTGDPEAFF.

The genes are TRBV7-9 and TRBJ2-1; 8 bases are a match to TRBD1. Per the germline V gene, CDR1 is SEHNR and CDR2 is FQNEAQ (reference sequence). This CDR3 region has 14 residues. Trimming cost V 11 bases and J 7 bases; bases outside gene matches: 13. The CDR3 nucleotides read TGTGCCGGAACTGGACAGGGAAGGGGGAATGAGCAGTTCTTC. Its protein product is CAGTGQGRGNEQFF.

This chain joins TRBV4-1 and TRBJ2-7, with TRBD1 as a possible D gene (5 bases). Germline CDR1 MGHRA, CDR2 YSYEKL. V was shortened by 0 bases and J by 7 bases, with 10 bases between the two germline ends. The CDR3 contains 13 residues. The CDR3 reads CASSQDRGWEQYF. In DNA form, the CDR3 reads TGCGCCAGCAGCCAAGATAGGGGTTGGGAGCAGTACTTC.

The chain joins TRBV20-1 to TRBJ2-3, with D hard to call. The CDR3 has 12 residues. CDR1 is DFQATT and CDR2 is SNEGSKA in the germline V gene (reference sequence). Between the trimmed V and J ends, which lost 5 bases and 1 base, there was a span of 7 bases. Written as DNA, the CDR3 is TGCAGTGCTCCCGGTGGCACAGATACGCAGTATTTT. Translating gives CSAPGGTDTQYF.

The chain joins TRBV2 to TRBJ2-1; no clear D. There are 11 residues in the CDR3. The germline gives CDR1 SNHLY, CDR2 FYNNEI. V lost 7 bases, J lost 7 bases, and 8 bases lay in between. The chain's CDR3 is CASKTGNEQFF. The CDR3 region has the DNA TGTGCCAGCAAAACTGGTAATGAGCAGTTCTTC. The variable domain in full, completed from reference TRBV2 and TRBJ2-1, reads EPEVTQTPSHQVTQMGQEVILRCVPISNHLYFYWYRQILGQKVEFLVSFYNNEISEKSEIFDDQFSVERPDGSNFTLKIRSTKLEDSAMYFCASKTGNEQFFGPGTRLTVL.

The J gene is TRBJ2-3, the V gene TRBV7-6; 9 bases align to TRBD2. Germline CDR1 is SGHVS and CDR2 is FNYEAQ. The junction had 3 bases not matched to a gene; V was cut back by 0 bases and J by 2 bases. The CDR3 consists of 16 residues. The DNA for the CDR3 is TGTGCCAGCAGCTTAGCTAGCGGGGGATTCACAGATACGCAGTATTTT. Translating it yields CASSLASGGFTDTQYF.

The chain uses TRBV7-9 and TRBJ2-4, with D perhaps TRBD1 or TRBD2 (5 bases each). The germline V and J ends were trimmed by 5 bases and 0 bases, with 14 bases remaining between them. The germline CDR1 and CDR2 sequences are SEHNR and FQNEAQ (reference sequence). This CDR3 spans 16 amino acids. CDR3 protein: CASSDRDEIAKNIQYF. As DNA, the CDR3 is TGTGCCAGCAGCGATCGGGACGAAATAGCCAAAAACATTCAGTACTTC.

V gene TRBV3-1 combines with J gene TRBJ2-2; D is uncertain. The V end was cut by 0 bases, the J end by 4 bases, with 6 bases between. In germline, CDR1 is LGHDT, CDR2 YNNKEL (reference sequence). The CDR3 has 14 residues. CDR3 sequence reads: CASSQDSVTGELFF. CDR3 in DNA: TGTGCCAGCAGCCAAGATTCAGTCACCGGGGAGCTGTTTTTT.

The chain has TRBV27 and TRBJ2-3, with no clear D. CDR1 and CDR2 (germline): MNHEY, SMNVEV (reference sequence). The CDR3 contains 13 residues. V lost 5 bases and J lost 1, with 7 bases in between. For the CDR3, the DNA is TGTGCCAGCAGTAATAGAGGCACAGATACGCAGTATTTT. It is translated as CASSNRGTDTQYF.

The rearrangement links TRBV29-1 to TRBJ2-1; TRBD2 agrees at 7 bases. J lost 3 bases, V lost 7 bases, and 3 bases had no gene match. There are 12 residues in the CDR3. Germline-derived CDR1 and CDR2 are SQVTM and ANQGSEA. CDR3 in amino acids: CSGRDYYNEQFF. CDR3 DNA sequence: TGCAGCGGCCGGGACTACTACAATGAGCAGTTCTTC.

This clonotype appeared once. The chain recombines TRBV15 with TRBJ2-7, with D hard to call. The V gene lost 4 bases and the J gene lost 5 bases, with 15 bases spanning the gap. The CDR3 extends over 14 amino acids. CDR1 and CDR2 from the germline V gene are LNHNV and YYDKDF (reference sequence). In DNA form, the CDR3 reads TGTGCCACCAGCACCCGGACGATCCCGGACGAGCAGTACTTC. Protein product: CATSTRTIPDEQYF.

This chain uses TRBV12-5 with TRBJ2-1, with TRBD2 matching 9 bases. This CDR3 has 17 residues. V lost 2 bases, J lost 5 bases, and 10 bases stayed unmatched. The V gene's germline CDR1 is LGHNT and CDR2 FRNRAP. CDR3 sequence: CASGLPYSGGSHNEQFF. The CDR3 DNA follows: TGTGCTAGTGGTTTGCCCTACAGCGGGGGGTCCCACAATGAGCAGTTCTTC.

In regard to this clonotype: One junction end disagrees with the germline gene, perhaps due to a read error. CDR3 in amino acids: CASSLSPEKSYNEQFF. In DNA form, the CDR3 reads TGTGCTAGCAGCTTAAGTCCGGAAAAATCCTACAATGAGCAGTTCTTC. The chain combines TRBV7-7 with TRBJ2-1; D is uncertain. The germline CDR1 and CDR2 sequences are SSHAT and FNYEAQ (reference sequence). The CDR3 totals 16 residues. The full variable domain, with the rest looked up from reference TRBV7-7 and TRBJ2-1, is GAGVSQSPRYKVTKRGQDVTLRCDPISSHATLYWYQQALGQGPEFLTYFNYEAQPDKSGLPSDRFSAERPEGSISTLTIQRTEQRDSAMYRCASSLSPEKSYNEQFFGPGTRLTVL.

V usage is TRBV9 and J usage is TRBJ2-1; a weak D match, TRBD2 (5 bases). The V gene's germline CDR1 is SGDLS and CDR2 YYNGEE. The CDR3 spans 17 residues. Trimming removed 0 bases at V and 0 bases at J, with 13 bases between. CDR3 nucleotide sequence: TGTGCCAGCAGCGTAGAGGTGTACGGGGTCTCCTACAATGAGCAGTTCTTC. This sequence encodes CASSVEVYGVSYNEQFF.

This chain uses TRBV18 with TRBJ2-5, with 7 bases aligning to TRBD1. The CDR3 length is 15 residues. Germline CDR1 is KGHSH and CDR2 is LQKENI. V was clipped by 2 bases and J by 2 bases; unmatched bases: 5. The CDR3 spells CASSPYRDRQETQYF. The CDR3 DNA is TGTGCCAGCTCACCATATAGGGACAGACAAGAGACCCAGTACTTC.

The chain uses TRBV27 and TRBJ1-2; the D gene is possibly TRBD1 (5 bases). Germline V gene lookup returns CDR1 MNHEY and CDR2 SMNVEV (reference sequence). The CDR3 totals 13 residues. Trimming left V 3 bases short and J 4 bases short, with 9 bases between. The CDR3 is CASSFGGFYGYTF. For the CDR3, the DNA is TGTGCCAGCAGTTTCGGGGGATTCTATGGCTACACCTTC.

The chain carries TRBV2 and TRBJ2-5, with 9 bases aligning to TRBD1. Germline lookup yields CDR1 SNHLY and CDR2 FYNNEI. V was clipped by 6 bases and J by 3 bases; unmatched bases: 8. This CDR3 is built from 15 residues. Here the CDR3 reads CASREPGQGKETQYF. The CDR3 nucleotides read TGTGCCAGCAGGGAACCCGGACAGGGGAAAGAGACCCAGTACTTC.

V gene TRBV19 combines with J gene TRBJ2-5, with TRBD2 matching 9 bases. In germline, CDR1 is LNHDA, CDR2 SQIVND (reference sequence). Trimming at V came to 4 bases and at J to 5 bases, leaving 2 bases not matched to a gene. The CDR3 extends over 13 amino acids. The CDR3 protein is CASSRTSEETQYF. The CDR3 nucleotides read TGTGCCAGTAGTAGGACTAGCGAGGAGACCCAGTACTTC.

The genes are TRBV29-1 and TRBJ2-1, with D possibly matching TRBD2 (5 bases). Trimming removed 4 bases from V and 0 bases from J, with 10 bases in between. Germline-derived CDR1 and CDR2 are SQVTM and ANQGSEA. The CDR3 length is 14 residues. CDR3 protein: CSVARVSSYNEQFF. CDR3 sequence (DNA): TGCAGCGTTGCGAGGGTTAGCTCCTACAATGAGCAGTTCTTC.